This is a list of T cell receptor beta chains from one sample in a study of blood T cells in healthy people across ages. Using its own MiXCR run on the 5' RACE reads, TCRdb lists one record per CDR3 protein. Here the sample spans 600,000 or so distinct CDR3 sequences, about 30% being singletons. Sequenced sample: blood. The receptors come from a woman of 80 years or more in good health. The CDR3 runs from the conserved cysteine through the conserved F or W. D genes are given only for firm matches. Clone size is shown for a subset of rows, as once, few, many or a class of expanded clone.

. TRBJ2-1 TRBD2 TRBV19 TGTGCCAGCACTTCTCGTCGCGGGGGGACGACCTACAATGAGCAGTTCTTC CASTSRRGGTTYNEQFF
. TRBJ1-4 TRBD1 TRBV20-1 TGCAGTGCTGCTCCCGGACAGGAGTCAAATGAAAAACTGTTTTTT CSAAPGQESNEKLFF
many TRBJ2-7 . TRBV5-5 TGTGCCAGCAGCCTTATTCTCCGTGAGGACTACGAGCAGTACTTC CASSLILREDYEQYF
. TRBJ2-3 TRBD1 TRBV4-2 TGTGCCAGCAGCCAAGATCCGGGACAGATCACAGATACGCAGTATTTT CASSQDPGQITDTQYF
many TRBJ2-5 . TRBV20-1 TGCAGTGCTAGACATCTTCAACGGCTGGAGACCCAGTACTTC CSARHLQRLETQYF
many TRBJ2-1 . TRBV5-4 TGTGCCAGCAGTCGGGGGGGACAGAGCTCCTACAATGAGCAGTTCTTC CASSRGGQSSYNEQFF
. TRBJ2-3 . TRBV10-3 TGTGCCATCAGTGAGATAGGTCCGGATACGCAGTATTTT CAISEIGPDTQYF
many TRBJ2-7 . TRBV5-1 TGCGCCAGCAGCTTGGCGGGCAGATCGGTCTACGAGCAGTACTTC CASSLAGRSVYEQYF
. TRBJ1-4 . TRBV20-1 TGCAGTGCTAGAGGGGGGCTAGGTAATGAAAAACTGTTTTTT CSARGGLGNEKLFF
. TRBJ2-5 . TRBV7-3 TGTGCCAGCAGCTCCGTTGGGGCTCTCGTGAGGGCGCCGGAGACCCAGTACTTC CASSSVGALVRAPETQYF
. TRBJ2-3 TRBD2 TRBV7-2 TGTGCCAGCAGCTTAGGTCGGATAGCGGGGGCCATTTCTAGCACAGATACGCAGTATTTT CASSLGRIAGAISSTDTQYF
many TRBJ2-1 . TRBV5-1 TGCGCCAGCACCACCCTGAGTGGGGGGCTGTACAATGAGCAGTTCTTC CASTTLSGGLYNEQFF
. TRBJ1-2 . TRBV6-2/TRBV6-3 TGTGCCAGCAGTTATCGGGGACCACCCTTGATTAACTATGGCTACACCTTC CASSYRGPPLINYGYTF
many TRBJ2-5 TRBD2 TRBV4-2 TGTGCCAGCAGCCAAGTAGGGACTAGCGGGGGGGCACGGGAGACCCAGTACTTC CASSQVGTSGGARETQYF
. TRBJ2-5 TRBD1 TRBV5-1 TGCGCCAGCAGCTTGGGACAGGGGTCCACACATAAAGAGACCCAGTACTTC CASSLGQGSTHKETQYF
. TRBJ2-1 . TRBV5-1 TGCGCCAGCAGCTTGGCCGGTGGGGGGGCCCCCCGTGAGCAGTTCTTC CASSLAGGGAPREQFF